The sequence of this T cell receptor (beta chain) was determined in a study of shared clonotypes between healthy human individuals. Libraries were prepared by immunoSEQ multiplex PCR; TCRdb keeps only in-frame clonotypes and omits some of them. Among 100,000 or so clones listed, about 71% were seen once. The length of the CDR3 is 10 residues. Per germline, CDR1 LNHDA and CDR2 SQIVND (reference sequence). Trimming pared 7 bases from V and 12 bases from J, leaving 10 bases between. Concerning this clone: Its antigen is unidentified.

Overall study results and limits: The generation probabilities recorded for non-shared clonotypes fell below those of clonotypes shared by all four donors.

The sequence was collected from a woman in her twenties or thirties in good health. Material for sequencing was memory CD8+ T cells sorted from blood. Subset here: CD45RO+ cells pooled with CCR7-negative TemRA cells. The rearrangement joins TRBV19 to TRBJ2-1; D gene unclear. This CDR3 is CASKSDRQFF. CDR3 nucleotides: TGTGCCAGTAAGTCGGACCGGCAGTTCTTC. Complete variable domain (other parts from reference TRBV19 and TRBJ2-1): DGGITQSPKYLFRKEGQNVTLSCEQNLNHDAMYWYRQDPGQGLRLIYYSQIVNDFQKGDIAEGYSVSREKKESFPLTVTSAQKNPTAFYLCASKSDRQFFGPGTRLTVL.